The rows below give T cell receptor beta chains drawn from one sample of a study of shared clonotypes between healthy human individuals. The table came from immunoSEQ multiplex PCR; TCRdb's copy has only in-frame clones and leaves some out. The sample has a few million clones; 85% to 95% are singletons. The sequencing sample was made of naive CD4+ T cells from PBMCs. These receptors were taken from a man aged 18 to 30 in good health. Some clones in this sample may be carry-over from other donors' samples. Both conserved end residues are part of each CDR3. D genes are given only for firm matches. Part of the rows lack a size; the others show once, few, many or a class for expanded clones.

v_call,j_call,clone_size,d_call,cdr3_aa,cdr3_nt
TRBV5-1,TRBJ1-3,.,.,CASSLGRNSGNTIYF,TGCGCCAGCAGCTTAGGACGGAACTCTGGAAACACCATATATTTT
TRBV4-3,TRBJ1-2,.,TRBD1,CASSRGTLGRGPDYGYTF,TGCGCCAGCAGCCGCGGTACCCTAGGGAGGGGGCCCGACTATGGCTACACCTTC
TRBV5-1,TRBJ1-1,.,.,CASSGGTGNTEAFF,TGCGCCAGCAGCGGAGGGACGGGGAACACTGAAGCTTTCTTT
TRBV29-1,TRBJ2-2,.,.,CSVSQGNTGELFF,TGCAGCGTTTCACAGGGGAACACCGGGGAGCTGTTTTTT
TRBV7-2,TRBJ1-1,.,TRBD1,CASSLLGGSTEAFF,TGTGCCAGCAGCTTACTAGGGGGCTCGACTGAAGCTTTCTTT
TRBV4-2,TRBJ1-5,.,.,CASSQNRDQPQHF,TGTGCCAGCAGCCAGAACAGGGATCAGCCCCAGCATTTT
TRBV20-1,TRBJ2-5,.,.,CSASPEETQYF,TGCAGTGCCTCACCGGAGGAGACCCAGTACTTC
TRBV7-6,TRBJ2-7,.,TRBD2,CASSLPAGNLMEQYF,TGTGCCAGCAGCTTACCAGCGGGGAACCTTATGGAGCAGTACTTC
TRBV7-9,TRBJ1-5,.,.,CASSLIDSQPQHF,TGTGCCAGCAGCTTAATTGACAGCCAGCCCCAGCATTTT
TRBV28,TRBJ2-7,.,.,CASSRVTGTRASYEQYF,TGTGCCAGCAGTCGCGTGACCGGGACACGCGCCTCCTACGAGCAGTACTTC
TRBV6-5,TRBJ2-7,.,TRBD1,CASRETGGTGQYF,TGTGCCAGCAGGGAGACCGGCGGGACAGGCCAGTACTTC
TRBV7-2,TRBJ2-1,.,TRBD2,CASSWTSGRSSEQFF,TGTGCCAGCAGCTGGACTAGCGGGAGGAGTAGTGAGCAGTTCTTC
TRBV7-8,TRBJ2-7,.,TRBD1,CASSLVRQGAREQYF,TGTGCCAGCAGCTTAGTACGTCAGGGGGCGCGGGAGCAGTACTTC
TRBV4-2,TRBJ2-6,.,TRBD1,CASSQDPGQVLPGANVLTF,TGTGCCAGCAGCCAAGATCCGGGACAGGTGCTTCCAGGGGCCAACGTCCTGACTTTC
TRBV5-1,TRBJ2-1,.,TRBD2,CASSLGKGLASDNEQFF,TGCGCCAGCAGCCTGGGGAAGGGACTAGCCTCGGACAATGAGCAGTTCTTC
TRBV7-9,TRBJ2-2,.,.,CASSFEPVHRAGGELFF,TGTGCCAGCAGCTTCGAGCCCGTGCACAGGGCGGGCGGGGAGCTGTTTTTT
TRBV19,TRBJ1-3,.,.,CASSIRDLGNTIYF,TGTGCCAGTAGTATCCGGGACCTTGGAAACACCATATATTTT
TRBV28,TRBJ2-5,.,TRBD2,CASNQAGAVRKTQYF,TGTGCCAGCAACCAAGCGGGAGCGGTCCGAAAGACCCAGTACTTC
TRBV19,TRBJ1-4,.,.,CASSTRADNEKLFF,TGTGCCAGTAGCACCCGGGCCGATAATGAAAAACTGTTTTTT
TRBV18,TRBJ2-7,.,.,CASSPGPGRSEQYF,TGTGCCAGCTCACCAGGGCCAGGGCGTAGCGAGCAGTACTTC
TRBV25-1,TRBJ2-5,.,TRBD1,CASSTGAVETQYF,TGTGCCAGCAGTACAGGGGCGGTGGAGACCCAGTACTTC
TRBV28,TRBJ1-1,.,.,CASTPPAGQAFF,TGTGCCAGCACCCCCCCAGCGGGGCAGGCTTTCTTT
TRBV21-1,TRBJ2-7,.,.,CASSKVRYEQYF,TGTGCCAGCAGCAAAGTAAGGTACGAGCAGTACTTC
TRBV7-9,TRBJ2-5,.,.,CASSPNTIGETQYF,TGTGCCAGCAGCCCGAACACAATTGGGGAGACCCAGTACTTC
TRBV19,TRBJ1-1,few,.,CASINTEAFF,TGTGCCAGTATAAACACTGAAGCTTTCTTT
TRBV2,TRBJ2-2,.,.,CASSEAPRVPTGELFF,TGTGCCAGCAGTGAAGCCCCCAGGGTTCCCACCGGGGAGCTGTTTTTT
TRBV2,TRBJ2-2,.,.,CASSEPGELFF,TGTGCCAGCAGTGAACCCGGGGAGCTGTTTTTT